A single sample gave rise to the 18 T cell receptor beta chains below, sequenced in a study of spatial heterogeneity in lung cancer. The time point: sample taken at primary tumor resection. In TCRdb, the 5' RACE reads were re-called with MiXCR into one record per CDR3 protein. The top ten clones hold 14% to 15% of a sample with over 50,000 distinct CDR3 sequences, roughly 6.4% of them seen once. The input for sequencing was PBMCs, taken at surgery. The source is a female donor with early-stage non-small cell lung cancer.

CDR3 nucleotides: TGTGCCAGCAGTCCCTGGACCGGGGACGGCAATCAGCCCCAGCATTTT. This codes for CASSPWTGDGNQPQHF. The chain has TRBV28 and TRBJ1-5, with D maybe TRBD1 (5 bases). Trimming stripped 5 bases from V and 2 bases from J, with 16 bases between. CDR1 MDHEN and CDR2 SYDVKM come from the germline V gene. This CDR3 has 16 amino acids. Supplemented by reference TRBV28 and TRBJ1-5, the full variable domain reads DVKVTQSSRYLVKRTGEKVFLECVQDMDHENMFWYRQDPGLGLRLIYFSYDVKMKEKGDIPEGYSVSREKKERFSLILESASTNQTSMYLCASSPWTGDGNQPQHFGDGTRLSIL.

This clonotype has a count of ten or more. The chain links TRBV7-9 to TRBJ2-7; no firm D call. From germline, CDR1 is SEHNR and CDR2 FQNEAQ (reference sequence). Trimming removed 0 bases at V and 3 bases at J, with 12 bases between. This CDR3 contains 15 residues. The CDR3 reads CASSLAGGQNYEQYF. Written as DNA, the CDR3 is TGTGCCAGCAGCTTAGCGGGTGGGCAGAACTACGAGCAGTACTTC.

This clonotype was observed many times. The rearrangement links TRBV27 to TRBJ2-1, with 7 bases lining up with TRBD2. Germline values: CDR1 MNHEY, CDR2 SMNVEV (reference sequence). CDR3 size: 13 residues. With 3 bases clipped from V and 7 bases from J, the junction kept 3 bases outside the gene matches. The CDR3 coding sequence is TGTGCCAGCAGTTTTAACGGGGGGAATGAGCAGTTCTTC. Its translation is CASSFNGGNEQFF.

In this sample, this clonotype turned up a few times. V gene TRBV12-3 or TRBV12-4 combines with J gene TRBJ1-1; a possible D gene is TRBD1 (6 bases). The CDR3 runs to 14 residues. Deletions cut 7 bases from V and 1 base from J, with 13 bases between. CDR3 loop: CASNLPGQNTEAFF. The CDR3 region has the DNA TGTGCCAGCAACCTTCCGGGACAGAACACTGAAGCTTTCTTT.

This sequence joins TRBV15 and TRBJ1-6; 7 bases map to TRBD1. The CDR3 is 16 amino acids. CDR1 is LNHNV, CDR2 YYDKDF, per germline (reference sequence). V was pared by 0 bases and J by 4 bases, with 3 bases of the junction left unmatched. This chain's CDR3 is CATSRDTGAYNSPLHF. The DNA of the CDR3 is TGTGCCACCAGCAGAGATACAGGGGCGTATAATTCACCCCTCCACTTT.

This clonotype was detected a few times. The V gene is TRBV27, the J gene TRBJ1-5, with TRBD1 matching over 7 bases. Germline CDR1 and CDR2: MNHEY and SMNVEV (reference sequence). V was pared by 6 bases and J by 0 bases, with 11 bases of the junction left unmatched. The CDR3 runs to 17 residues. The CDR3 region has the DNA TGTGCCAGCAGCCCGGCCCCCGGGACAGCTAGCAATCAGCCCCAGCATTTT. Its protein is CASSPAPGTASNQPQHF.

This clonotype was seen a few times. The rearrangement joins TRBV29-1 to TRBJ2-5, with a tentative D call TRBD2 (7 bases). Trimming removed 7 bases from V and 5 bases from J, with 20 bases in between. The CDR3 is 14 residues long. Germline loops: CDR1 SQVTM, CDR2 ANQGSEA. The CDR3 region is CSAPASGGRETQYF. CDR3 DNA: TGCAGCGCCCCCGCCTCGGGGGGCCGGGAGACCCAGTACTTC. Supplemented by reference TRBV29-1 and TRBJ2-5, the full variable domain reads SAVISQKPSRDICQRGTSLTIQCQVDSQVTMMFWYRQQPGQSLTLIATANQGSEATYESGFVIDKFPISRPNLTFSTLTVSNMSPEDSSIYLCSAPASGGRETQYFGPGTRLLVL.

This clonotype was detected a few times. This rearrangement joins TRBV2 to TRBJ2-3; tentatively, D is TRBD2 (6 bases). Germline loops: CDR1 SNHLY, CDR2 FYNNEI. CDR3 length: 13 residues. V was cut by 8 bases and J by 2 bases, with 11 bases left in between. For the CDR3, the DNA is TGTGCCAGCTTGGGGGGTTACACAGATACGCAGTATTTT. Translating it yields CASLGGYTDTQYF.

This clonotype was recorded at least ten times. The CDR3 bases are TGTGCCAGCAGTCATAACAGGGAAAATCAGCCCCAGCATTTT. Translated, it gives CASSHNRENQPQHF. This rearrangement joins TRBV6-1 to TRBJ1-5; the D gene is possibly TRBD1 (6 bases). Germline CDR1 and CDR2: MNHNS and SASEGT. The germline V and J ends were trimmed by 5 bases and 4 bases, with 12 bases remaining between them. This CDR3 comprises 14 residues.

The table lists this clonotype with many counts. This chain connects TRBV12-3 or TRBV12-4 to TRBJ2-3; D is possibly TRBD1 (6 bases). Deletions cut 6 bases from V and 3 bases from J, with 10 bases between. The CDR3 has 13 residues. CDR3 sequence: CASRPTGTDTQYF. CDR3 nucleotide sequence: TGTGCCAGCAGACCCACAGGGACAGATACGCAGTATTTT.

This clonotype was counted many times. The CDR3 spells CASSHEPGPGSIQYF. CDR3 nucleotides: TGTGCCAGCAGCCACGAACCGGGCCCGGGAAGCATTCAGTACTTC. The chain combines TRBV7-8 with TRBJ2-4, with TRBD2 as a possible D gene (5 bases). Germline V lookup: CDR1 SGHVS, CDR2 FQNEAQ. V lost 5 bases and J 9 bases, leaving 20 bases between the germline ends. The CDR3 runs 15 residues.

This clonotype was counted a few times. The V gene is TRBV23-1, the J gene TRBJ2-1, with D perhaps matching TRBD2 (6 bases). Being an ORF, TRBV23-1 has a function that is uncertain. The CDR3 length is 16 residues. Trimming cost V 2 bases and J 3 bases, with 14 bases left between them. The DNA of the CDR3 is TGCGCCAGCAGTCAACTTCCACTAGCTCTCTACAATGAGCAGTTCTTC. It specifies CASSQLPLALYNEQFF.

The gene calls are TRBV5-1 and TRBJ2-3; 8 bases map to TRBD2. The CDR3 runs to 15 residues. Per the germline V gene, CDR1 is SGHRS and CDR2 is YFSETQ. J lost 0 bases, V lost 5 bases, and 5 bases had no gene match. CDR3 sequence: CASSPGTRSTDTQYF. CDR3 in DNA: TGCGCCAGCAGTCCGGGGACTAGAAGCACAGATACGCAGTATTTT.

A few counts support this clonotype. V is TRBV3-1 and J is TRBJ1-4; D perhaps matches TRBD1 (5 bases). The CDR3 consists of 16 residues. Germline loops: CDR1 LGHDT, CDR2 YNNKEL (reference sequence). V was trimmed by 5 bases and J by 5 bases, leaving 18 bases between them. CDR3 loop: CASSFSSGLGNEKLFF. The CDR3 DNA reads as TGTGCCAGCAGCTTTTCTTCAGGGTTGGGGAATGAAAAACTGTTTTTT.

This clonotype showed up many times. The genes are TRBV2 and TRBJ2-2; tentatively, D is TRBD1 or TRBD2 (6 bases each). V was cut by 8 bases and J by 2 bases, with 15 bases left in between. This CDR3 has 15 amino acids. Germline CDR1 and CDR2: SNHLY and FYNNEI. Here the CDR3 DNA reads TGTGCCAGCCGGGGGCCGCCTACAAACACCGGGGAGCTGTTTTTT. Protein product: CASRGPPTNTGELFF.

This clonotype occurred many times. The CDR3 DNA sequence: TGTGCCAGCAGCTTAGAGCGAGTGAGAGTCAATGAGCAGTTCTTC. Translated, it gives CASSLERVRVNEQFF. The rearrangement links TRBV7-3 to TRBJ2-1; D uncertain. The CDR3 contains 15 residues. V lost 2 bases and J 6 bases, leaving 14 bases between the germline ends. CDR1 is SGHTA, CDR2 FQGTGA, per germline. Based on the CDR3 plus reference TRBV7-3 and TRBJ2-1, the full variable domain is GAGVSQTPSNKVTEKGKYVELRCDPISGHTALYWYRQSLGQGPEFLIYFQGTGAADDSGLPNDRFFAVRPEGSVSTLKIQRTERGDSAVYLCASSLERVRVNEQFFGPGTRLTVL.

At least ten counts were recorded for this clonotype. The chain carries TRBV6-5 and TRBJ2-2; possibly TRBD1 for D (5 bases). Germline CDR1 is MNHEY and CDR2 is SVGAGI. The V end lost 6 bases, the J end lost 6 bases, and 14 bases lay between the germline ends. The CDR3 covers 14 residues. CDR3 amino acids: CASSQGAGAGELFF. The DNA of the CDR3 is TGTGCCAGCAGCCAAGGGGCCGGTGCCGGGGAGCTGTTTTTT.

Only a few counts were recorded for this clonotype. This chain links TRBV7-8 with TRBJ1-1, with unresolved D. The CDR3 totals 15 residues. Between the trimmed V and J ends, which lost 1 base and 2 bases, there was a span of 11 bases. CDR1 SGHVS and CDR2 FQNEAQ come from the germline V gene. The CDR3: CASSLDAGANTEAFF. CDR3 in DNA: TGTGCCAGCAGCTTAGACGCGGGAGCCAACACTGAAGCTTTCTTT.